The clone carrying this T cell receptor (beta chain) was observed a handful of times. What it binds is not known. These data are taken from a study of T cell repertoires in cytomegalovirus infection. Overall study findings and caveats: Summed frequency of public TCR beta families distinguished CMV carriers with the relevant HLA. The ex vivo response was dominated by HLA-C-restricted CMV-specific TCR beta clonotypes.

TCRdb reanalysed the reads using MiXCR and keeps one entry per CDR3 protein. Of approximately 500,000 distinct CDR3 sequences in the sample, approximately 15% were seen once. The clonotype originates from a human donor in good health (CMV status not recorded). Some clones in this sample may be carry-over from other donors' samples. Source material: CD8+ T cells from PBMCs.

CDR3 nucleotides: TGCAGTGCTAGCTGTTTGAGGACTAGCGGGTATGAGTACCAAGAGACCCAGTACTTC. Protein: CSASCLRTSGYEYQETQYF. The rearrangement links TRBV20-1 to TRBJ2-5, with 11 bases that match TRBD2. This CDR3 region has 19 residues. Per the germline V gene, CDR1 is DFQATT and CDR2 is SNEGSKA (reference sequence). V trimming: 3 bases; J trimming: 0 bases; junction bases outside the gene matches: 15.